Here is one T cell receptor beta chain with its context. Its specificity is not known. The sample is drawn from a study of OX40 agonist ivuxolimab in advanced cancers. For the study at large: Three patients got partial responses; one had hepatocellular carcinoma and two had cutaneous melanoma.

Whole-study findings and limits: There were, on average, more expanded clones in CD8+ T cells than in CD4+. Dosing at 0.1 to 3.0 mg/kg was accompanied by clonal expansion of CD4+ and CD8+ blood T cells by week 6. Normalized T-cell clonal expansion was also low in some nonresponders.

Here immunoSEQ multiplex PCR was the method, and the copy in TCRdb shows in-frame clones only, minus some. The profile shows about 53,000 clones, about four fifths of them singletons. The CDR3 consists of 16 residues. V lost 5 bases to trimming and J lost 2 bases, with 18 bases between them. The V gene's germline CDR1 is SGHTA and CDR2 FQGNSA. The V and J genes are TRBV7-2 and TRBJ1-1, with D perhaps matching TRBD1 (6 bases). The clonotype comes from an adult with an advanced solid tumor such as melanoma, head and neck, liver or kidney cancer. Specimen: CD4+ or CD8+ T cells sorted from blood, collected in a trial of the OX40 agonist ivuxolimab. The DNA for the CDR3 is TGTGCCAGCAGCCCGGGCGGGGGGCGTCGAAACACTGAAGCTTTCTTT. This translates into CASSPGGGRRNTEAFF.